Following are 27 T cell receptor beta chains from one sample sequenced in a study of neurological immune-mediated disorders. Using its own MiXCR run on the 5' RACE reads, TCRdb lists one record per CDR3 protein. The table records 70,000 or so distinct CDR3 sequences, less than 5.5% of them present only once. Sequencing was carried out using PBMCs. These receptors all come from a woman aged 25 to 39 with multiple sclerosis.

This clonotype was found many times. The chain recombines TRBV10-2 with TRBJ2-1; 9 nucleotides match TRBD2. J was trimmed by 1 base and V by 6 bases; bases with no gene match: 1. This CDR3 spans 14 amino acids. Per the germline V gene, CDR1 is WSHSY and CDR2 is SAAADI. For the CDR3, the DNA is TGCGCCAGCAGCAGCGGGGGGTCCTACAATGAGCAGTTCTTC. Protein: CASSSGGSYNEQFF.

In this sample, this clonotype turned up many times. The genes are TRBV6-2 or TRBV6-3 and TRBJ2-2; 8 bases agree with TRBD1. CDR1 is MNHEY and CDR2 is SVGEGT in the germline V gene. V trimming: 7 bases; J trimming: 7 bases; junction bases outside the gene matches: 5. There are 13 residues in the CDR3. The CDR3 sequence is CASNDRGHGELFF. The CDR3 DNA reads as TGTGCCAGCAATGACAGGGGCCACGGGGAGCTGTTTTTT.

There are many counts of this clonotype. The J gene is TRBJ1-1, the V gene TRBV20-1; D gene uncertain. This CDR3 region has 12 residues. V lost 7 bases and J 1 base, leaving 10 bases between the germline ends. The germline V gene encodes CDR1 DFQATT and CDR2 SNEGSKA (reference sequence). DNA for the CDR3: TGCAGTGTCAAGCCAGGGAACACTGAAGCTTTCTTT. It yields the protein CSVKPGNTEAFF.

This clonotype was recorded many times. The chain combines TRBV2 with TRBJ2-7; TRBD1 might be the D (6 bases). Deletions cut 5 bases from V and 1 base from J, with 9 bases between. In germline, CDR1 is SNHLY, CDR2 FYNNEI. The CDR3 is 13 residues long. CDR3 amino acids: CASSPDRSYEQYF. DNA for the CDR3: TGTGCCAGCAGTCCGGACAGATCCTACGAGCAGTACTTC.

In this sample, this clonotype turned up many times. The CDR3 here is CASSYGGRAEAFF. CDR3 in DNA: TGTGCCAGCAGTTACGGGGGTAGGGCTGAAGCTTTCTTT. V and J are TRBV6-5 and TRBJ1-1; D is perhaps TRBD1 (5 bases). Per the germline V gene, CDR1 is MNHEY and CDR2 is SVGAGI. Trimming pared 2 bases from V and 6 bases from J, leaving 10 bases between. The CDR3 contains 13 residues.

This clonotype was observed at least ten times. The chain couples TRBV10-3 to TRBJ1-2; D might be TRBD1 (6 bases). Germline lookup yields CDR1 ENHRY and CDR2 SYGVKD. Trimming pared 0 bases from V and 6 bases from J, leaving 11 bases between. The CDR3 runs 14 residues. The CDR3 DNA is TGTGCCATCAGTGAGTCGACGGGGGCAGATGGCTACACCTTC. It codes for CAISESTGADGYTF.

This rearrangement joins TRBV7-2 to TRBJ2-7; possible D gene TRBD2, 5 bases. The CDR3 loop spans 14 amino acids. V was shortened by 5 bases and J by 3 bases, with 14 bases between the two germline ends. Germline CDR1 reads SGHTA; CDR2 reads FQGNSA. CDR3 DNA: TGTGCCAGCAGCCAAGGAGGAGGAAACTACGAGCAGTACTTC. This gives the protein CASSQGGGNYEQYF.

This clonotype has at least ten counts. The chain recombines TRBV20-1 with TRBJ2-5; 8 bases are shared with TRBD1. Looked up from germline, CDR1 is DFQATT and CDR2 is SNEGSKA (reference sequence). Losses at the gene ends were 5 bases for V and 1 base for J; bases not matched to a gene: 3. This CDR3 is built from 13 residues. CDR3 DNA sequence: TGCAGTGCTCTAGGACAGGGCCAAGAGACCCAGTACTTC. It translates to CSALGQGQETQYF.

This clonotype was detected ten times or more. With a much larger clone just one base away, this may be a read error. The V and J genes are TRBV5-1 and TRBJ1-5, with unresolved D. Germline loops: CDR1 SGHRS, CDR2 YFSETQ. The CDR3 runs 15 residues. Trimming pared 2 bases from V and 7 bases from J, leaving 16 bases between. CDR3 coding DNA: TGCGCCAGCAGCTTCGACGGAAAGGGAGGACAGCCCCAGCATTTT. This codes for CASSFDGKGGQPQHF.

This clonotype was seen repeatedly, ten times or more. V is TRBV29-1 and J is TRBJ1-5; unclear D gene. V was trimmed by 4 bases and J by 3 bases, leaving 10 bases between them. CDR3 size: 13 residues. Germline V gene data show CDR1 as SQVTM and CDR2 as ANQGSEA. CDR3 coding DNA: TGCAGCGTTGCTCCCGGGCCCAATCAGCCCCAGCATTTT. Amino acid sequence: CSVAPGPNQPQHF.

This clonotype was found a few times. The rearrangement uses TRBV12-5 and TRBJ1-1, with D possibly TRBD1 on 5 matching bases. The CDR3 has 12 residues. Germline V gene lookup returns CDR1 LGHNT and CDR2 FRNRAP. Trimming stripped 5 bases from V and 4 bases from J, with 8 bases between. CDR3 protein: CASGPGGTEAFF. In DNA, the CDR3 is TGTGCTAGTGGTCCCGGGGGCACTGAAGCTTTCTTT.

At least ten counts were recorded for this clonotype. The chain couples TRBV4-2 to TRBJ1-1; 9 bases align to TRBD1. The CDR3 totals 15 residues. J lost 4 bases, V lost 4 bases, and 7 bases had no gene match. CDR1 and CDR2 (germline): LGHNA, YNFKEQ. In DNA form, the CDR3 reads TGTGCCAGCAGCCCAGGGGGACAGGGATTCACTGAAGCTTTCTTT. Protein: CASSPGGQGFTEAFF.

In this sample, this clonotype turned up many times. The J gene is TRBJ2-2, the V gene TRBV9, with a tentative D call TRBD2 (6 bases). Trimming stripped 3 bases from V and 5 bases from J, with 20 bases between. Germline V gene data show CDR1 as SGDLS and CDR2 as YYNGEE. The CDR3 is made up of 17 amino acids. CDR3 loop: CASSGEGGGRTTGELFF. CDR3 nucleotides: TGTGCCAGCAGCGGTGAGGGTGGGGGGAGGACGACCGGGGAGCTGTTTTTT.

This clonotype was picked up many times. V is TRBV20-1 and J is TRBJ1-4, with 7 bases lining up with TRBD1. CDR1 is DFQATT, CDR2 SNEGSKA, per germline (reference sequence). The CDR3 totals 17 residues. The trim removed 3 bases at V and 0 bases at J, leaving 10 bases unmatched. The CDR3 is CSASRTGGFATNEKLFF. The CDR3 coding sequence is TGCAGTGCTAGCAGGACAGGCGGATTTGCAACTAATGAAAAACTGTTTTTT.

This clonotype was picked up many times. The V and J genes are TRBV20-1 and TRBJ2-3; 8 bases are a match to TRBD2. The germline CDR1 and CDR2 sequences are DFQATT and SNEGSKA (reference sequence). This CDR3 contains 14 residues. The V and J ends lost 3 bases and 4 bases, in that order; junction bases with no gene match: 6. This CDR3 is CSASDGGASDTQYF. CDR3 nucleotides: TGCAGTGCTAGCGACGGGGGGGCTTCAGATACGCAGTATTTT.

CDR3 protein: CASSHRGSGNTIYF. Written as DNA, the CDR3 is TGTGCCAGCAGCCACCGAGGGTCTGGAAACACCATATATTTT. The chain links TRBV3-1 to TRBJ1-3; no clear D. This CDR3 is built from 14 residues. The germline V and J ends were trimmed by 3 bases and 1 base, with 7 bases remaining between them. Germline-derived CDR1 and CDR2 are LGHDT and YNNKEL (reference sequence).

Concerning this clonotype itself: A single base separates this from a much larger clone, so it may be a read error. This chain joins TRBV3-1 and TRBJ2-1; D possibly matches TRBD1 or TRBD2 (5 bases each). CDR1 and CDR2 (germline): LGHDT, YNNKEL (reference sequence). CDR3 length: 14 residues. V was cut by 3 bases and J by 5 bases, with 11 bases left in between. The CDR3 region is CASSHTRGDNEQFF. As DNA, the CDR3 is TGTGCCAGCAGCCACACTAGAGGGGACAATGAGCAGTTCTTC.

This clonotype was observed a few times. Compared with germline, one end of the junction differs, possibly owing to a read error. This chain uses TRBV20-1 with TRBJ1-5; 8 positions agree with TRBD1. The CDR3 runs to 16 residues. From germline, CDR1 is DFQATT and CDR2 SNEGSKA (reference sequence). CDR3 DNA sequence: TGCAGTGCCAGGGCCCGGACAGGGACCAACAATCAGCCCCAGAATTTT. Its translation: CSARARTGTNNQPQNF.

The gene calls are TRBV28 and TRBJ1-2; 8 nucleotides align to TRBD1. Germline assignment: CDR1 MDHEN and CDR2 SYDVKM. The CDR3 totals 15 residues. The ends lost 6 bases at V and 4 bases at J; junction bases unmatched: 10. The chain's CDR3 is CASSPGGREIYGYTF. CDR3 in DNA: TGTGCCAGCAGCCCAGGGGGCAGGGAGATCTATGGCTACACCTTC.

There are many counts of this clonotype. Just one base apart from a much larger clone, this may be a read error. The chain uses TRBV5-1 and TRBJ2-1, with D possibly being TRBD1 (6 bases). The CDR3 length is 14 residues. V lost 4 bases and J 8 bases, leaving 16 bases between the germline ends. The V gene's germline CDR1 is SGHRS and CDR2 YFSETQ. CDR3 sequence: CASSPSTGTHEQFF. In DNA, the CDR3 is TGCGCCAGCAGCCCCTCCACAGGGACCCATGAGCAGTTCTTC.

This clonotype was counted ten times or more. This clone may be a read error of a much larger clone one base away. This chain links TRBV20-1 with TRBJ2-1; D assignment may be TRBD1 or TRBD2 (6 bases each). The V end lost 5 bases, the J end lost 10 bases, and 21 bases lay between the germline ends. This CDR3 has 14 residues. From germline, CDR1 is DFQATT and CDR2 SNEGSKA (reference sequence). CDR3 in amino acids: CSAGKTRGGSEQFF. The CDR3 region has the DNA TGCAGTGCTGGAAAGACTAGAGGGGGATCCGAGCAGTTCTTC.

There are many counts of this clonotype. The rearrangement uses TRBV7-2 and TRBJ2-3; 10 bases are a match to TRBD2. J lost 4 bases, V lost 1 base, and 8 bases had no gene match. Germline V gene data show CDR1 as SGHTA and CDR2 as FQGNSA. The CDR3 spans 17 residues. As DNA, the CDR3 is TGTGCCAGCAGCTTAGAATTCACTAGCGGGGTAGCAGATACGCAGTATTTT. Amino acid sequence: CASSLEFTSGVADTQYF.

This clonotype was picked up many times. The CDR3 DNA follows: TGCAGTGCTAGAGAGGCCCAGCGGGGAGGTGCTGAGCAGTTCTTC. As protein: CSAREAQRGGAEQFF. This chain links TRBV20-1 with TRBJ2-1; 7 bases map to TRBD2. Germline values: CDR1 DFQATT, CDR2 SNEGSKA (reference sequence). Trimming removed 0 bases from V and 9 bases from J; junction bases left unmatched: 11. The CDR3 covers 15 residues.

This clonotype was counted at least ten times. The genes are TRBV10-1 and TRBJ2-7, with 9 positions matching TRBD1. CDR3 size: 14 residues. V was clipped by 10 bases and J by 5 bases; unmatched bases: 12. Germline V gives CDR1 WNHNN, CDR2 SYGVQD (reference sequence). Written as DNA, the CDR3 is TGCGCCATCGAGTGGGACAGGGATATAGACGAGCAGTACTTC. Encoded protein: CAIEWDRDIDEQYF.

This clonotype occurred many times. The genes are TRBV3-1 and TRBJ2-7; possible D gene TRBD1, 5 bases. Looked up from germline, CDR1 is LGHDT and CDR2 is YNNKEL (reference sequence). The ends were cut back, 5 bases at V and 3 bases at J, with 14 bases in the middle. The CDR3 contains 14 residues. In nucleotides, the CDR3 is TGTGCCAGCAGCGAACAGGACCCCGGCTACGAGCAGTACTTC. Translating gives CASSEQDPGYEQYF.

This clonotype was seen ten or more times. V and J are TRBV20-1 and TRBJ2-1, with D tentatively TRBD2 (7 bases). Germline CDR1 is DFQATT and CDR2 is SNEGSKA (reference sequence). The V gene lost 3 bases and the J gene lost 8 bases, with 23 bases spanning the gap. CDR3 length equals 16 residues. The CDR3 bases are TGCAGTGCTAGCCCCGGGGGGCGAGGAGGTAGTTATGAGCAGTTCTTC. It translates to CSASPGGRGGSYEQFF.

DNA for the CDR3: TGTGCCAGCAGAAAGGGGTTTGAAGCTTTCTTT. Its translation is CASRKGFEAFF. The chain recombines TRBV3-1 with TRBJ1-1; D is possibly TRBD1 (5 bases). Germline CDR1 LGHDT, CDR2 YNNKEL (reference sequence). The CDR3 spans 11 residues. Trimming stripped 6 bases from V and 7 bases from J, with 9 bases between.